This TCR beta chain is drawn from a study of blood T cell repertoires in COVID-19. This clone was recorded a few times. The germline CDR1 and CDR2 sequences are SNHLY and FYNNEI. V lost 6 bases and J 0 bases, leaving 12 bases between the germline ends. The CDR3 contains 15 residues. Clones were sequenced by immunoSEQ multiplex PCR, and TCRdb holds only the in-frame ones, with some missing. The repertoire has under 250,000 clones, about 85% of them found once; the top ten carry less than 14%. This receptor was taken from a young man who had recovered from COVID-19. The material sequenced was PBMCs or T cells enriched from blood (not recorded which). The rearrangement links TRBV2 to TRBJ1-5; D uncertain. The CDR3: CASSVNAYSNQPQHF. The CDR3 DNA is TGTGCCAGCAGCGTAAATGCCTATAGCAATCAGCCCCAGCATTTT.